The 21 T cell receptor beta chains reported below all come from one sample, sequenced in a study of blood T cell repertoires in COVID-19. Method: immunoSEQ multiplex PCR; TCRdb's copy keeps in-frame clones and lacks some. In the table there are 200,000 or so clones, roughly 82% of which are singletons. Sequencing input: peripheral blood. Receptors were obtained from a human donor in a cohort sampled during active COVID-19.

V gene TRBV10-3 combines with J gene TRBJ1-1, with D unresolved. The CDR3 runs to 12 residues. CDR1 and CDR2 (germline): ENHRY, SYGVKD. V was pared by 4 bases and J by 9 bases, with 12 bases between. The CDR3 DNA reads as TGTGCCATCAGTGGGGCCCAGAGCAAAGCTTTCTTT. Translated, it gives CAISGAQSKAFF.

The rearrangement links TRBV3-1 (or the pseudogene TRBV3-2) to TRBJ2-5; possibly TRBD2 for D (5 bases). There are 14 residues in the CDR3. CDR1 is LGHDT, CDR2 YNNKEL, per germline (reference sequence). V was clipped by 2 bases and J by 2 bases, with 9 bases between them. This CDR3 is CASSQRGPQETQYF. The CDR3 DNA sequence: TGTGCCAGCAGCCAACGGGGTCCTCAAGAGACCCAGTACTTC.

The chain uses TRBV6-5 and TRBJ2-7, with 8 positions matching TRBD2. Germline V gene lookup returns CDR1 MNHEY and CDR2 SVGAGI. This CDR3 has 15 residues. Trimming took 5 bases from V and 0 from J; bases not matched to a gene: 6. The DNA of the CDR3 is TGTGCCAGCAGTAACCCCGGGAGGGGCTCCTACGAGCAGTACTTC. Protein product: CASSNPGRGSYEQYF.

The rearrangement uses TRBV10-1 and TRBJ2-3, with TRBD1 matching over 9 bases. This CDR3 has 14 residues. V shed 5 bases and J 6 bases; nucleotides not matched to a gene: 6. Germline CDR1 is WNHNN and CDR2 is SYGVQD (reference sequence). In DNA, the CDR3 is TGCGCCAGCAGTTTGGACAGGGGAGGCGATACGCAGTATTTT. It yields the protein CASSLDRGGDTQYF.

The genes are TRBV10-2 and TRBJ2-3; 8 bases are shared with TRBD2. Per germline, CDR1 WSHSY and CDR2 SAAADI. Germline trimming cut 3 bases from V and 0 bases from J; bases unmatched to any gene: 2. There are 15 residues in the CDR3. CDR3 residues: CASSDPSGSTDTQYF. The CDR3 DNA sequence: TGCGCCAGCAGTGACCCTAGCGGGAGCACAGATACGCAGTATTTT.

The CDR3 spells CASSRGQGNYEQYF. The CDR3 DNA is TGTGCCAGCAGCCGCGGACAGGGAAACTACGAGCAGTACTTC. This chain connects TRBV6-6 to TRBJ2-7; TRBD1 matches 8 bases. Germline assignment: CDR1 MNHNY and CDR2 SVGAGI (reference sequence). With 6 bases clipped from V and 3 bases from J, the junction kept 7 bases outside the gene matches. The CDR3 is made up of 14 amino acids.

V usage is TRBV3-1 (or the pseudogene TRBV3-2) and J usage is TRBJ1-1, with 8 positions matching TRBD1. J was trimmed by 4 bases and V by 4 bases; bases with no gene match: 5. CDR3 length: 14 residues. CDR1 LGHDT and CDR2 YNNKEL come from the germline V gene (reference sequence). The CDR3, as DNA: TGTGCCAGCAGCCCAAACAGGGGGGCCACTGAAGCTTTCTTT. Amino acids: CASSPNRGATEAFF.

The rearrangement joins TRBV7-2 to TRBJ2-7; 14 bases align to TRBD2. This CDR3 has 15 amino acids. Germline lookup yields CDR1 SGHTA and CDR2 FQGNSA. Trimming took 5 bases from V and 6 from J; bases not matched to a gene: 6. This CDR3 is CASSKGLAGAGEQYF. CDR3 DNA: TGTGCCAGCAGCAAGGGACTAGCGGGAGCGGGCGAGCAGTACTTC.

The CDR3 loop reads CASSEDSYGYTF. CDR3 DNA: TGTGCCAGCAGTGAGGACTCCTATGGCTACACCTTC. The genes are TRBV28 and TRBJ1-2; D uncertain. Germline CDR1 is MDHEN and CDR2 is SYDVKM. There are 12 residues in the CDR3. V was cut by 5 bases and J by 4 bases, with 8 bases left in between.

The CDR3 here is CASSWAIGGTSYEQYF. The CDR3 nucleotides are TGTGCCAGCAGTTGGGCGATCGGGGGAACCTCCTACGAGCAGTACTTC. V and J are TRBV27 and TRBJ2-7, with TRBD2 as a possible D gene (6 bases). Germline V gives CDR1 MNHEY, CDR2 SMNVEV (reference sequence). V was pared by 4 bases and J by 0 bases, with 16 bases between. This CDR3 has 16 amino acids.

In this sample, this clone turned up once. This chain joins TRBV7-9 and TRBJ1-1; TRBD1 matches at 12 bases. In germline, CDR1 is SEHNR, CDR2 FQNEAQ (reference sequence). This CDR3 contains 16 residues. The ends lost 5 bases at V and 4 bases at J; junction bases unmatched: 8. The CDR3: CASSRGTGGASTEAFF. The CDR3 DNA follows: TGTGCCAGCAGCCGAGGGACAGGGGGCGCCAGCACTGAAGCTTTCTTT.

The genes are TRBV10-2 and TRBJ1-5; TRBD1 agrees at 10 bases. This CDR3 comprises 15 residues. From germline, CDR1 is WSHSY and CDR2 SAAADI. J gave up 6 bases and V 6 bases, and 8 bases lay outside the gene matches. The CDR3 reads CASRGGQGSAQPQHF. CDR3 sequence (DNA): TGCGCCAGCAGGGGGGGACAGGGGTCTGCTCAGCCCCAGCATTTT.

The CDR3 DNA follows: TGTGCCAGCAGCCAGGGGGCGAACGAAAAACTGTTTTTT. Protein: CASSQGANEKLFF. The chain employs TRBV7-9 and TRBJ1-4, with 8 bases aligning to TRBD1. V trimming: 5 bases; J trimming: 8 bases; junction bases outside the gene matches: 4. Germline V lookup: CDR1 SEHNR, CDR2 FQNEAQ (reference sequence). The CDR3 totals 13 residues.

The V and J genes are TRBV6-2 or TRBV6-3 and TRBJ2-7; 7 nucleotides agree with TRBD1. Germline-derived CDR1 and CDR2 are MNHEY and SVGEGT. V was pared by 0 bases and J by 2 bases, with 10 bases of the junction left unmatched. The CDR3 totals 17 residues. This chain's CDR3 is CASSYSRGGEFAYEQYF. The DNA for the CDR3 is TGTGCCAGCAGTTACTCTCGAGGGGGCGAATTTGCCTACGAGCAGTACTTC.

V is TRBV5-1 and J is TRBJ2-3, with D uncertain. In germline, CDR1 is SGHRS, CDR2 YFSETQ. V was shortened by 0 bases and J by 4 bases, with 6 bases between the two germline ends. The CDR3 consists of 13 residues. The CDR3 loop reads CASSLGLSDTQYF. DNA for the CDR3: TGCGCCAGCAGCTTGGGACTCTCAGATACGCAGTATTTT.

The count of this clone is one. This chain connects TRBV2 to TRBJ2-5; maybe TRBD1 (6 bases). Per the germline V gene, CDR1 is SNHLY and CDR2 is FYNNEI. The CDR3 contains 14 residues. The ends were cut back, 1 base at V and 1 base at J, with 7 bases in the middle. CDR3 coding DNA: TGTGCCAGCAGTGAAGGACAGGCCCAAGAGACCCAGTACTTC. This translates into CASSEGQAQETQYF.

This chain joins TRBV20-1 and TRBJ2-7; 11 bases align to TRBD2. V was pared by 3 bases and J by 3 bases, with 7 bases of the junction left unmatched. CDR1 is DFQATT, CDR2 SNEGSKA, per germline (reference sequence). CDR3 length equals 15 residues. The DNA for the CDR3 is TGCAGTGCTAGTTACTTAGCGGGAGGGGGCTACGAGCAGTACTTC. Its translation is CSASYLAGGGYEQYF.

The CDR3 loop is CASSQRPWTGSGNTIYF. The CDR3 region has the DNA TGTGCCAGCAGTCAACGACCCTGGACAGGATCTGGAAACACCATATATTTT. This rearrangement joins TRBV2 to TRBJ1-3; 7 bases are shared with TRBD1. Germline trimming cut 5 bases from V and 1 base from J; bases unmatched to any gene: 11. Per germline, CDR1 SNHLY and CDR2 FYNNEI. CDR3 length: 17 amino acids. Variable domain in full (rest from reference TRBV2 and TRBJ1-3): EPEVTQTPSHQVTQMGQEVILRCVPISNHLYFYWYRQILGQKVEFLVSFYNNEISEKSEIFDDQFSVERPDGSNFTLKIRSTKLEDSAMYFCASSQRPWTGSGNTIYFGEGSWLTVV.

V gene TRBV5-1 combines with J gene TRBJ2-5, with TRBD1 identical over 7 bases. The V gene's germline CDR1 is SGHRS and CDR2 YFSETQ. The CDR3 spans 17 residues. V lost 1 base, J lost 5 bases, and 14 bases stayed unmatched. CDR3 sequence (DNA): TGCGCCAGCAGCTTGAGGGGGACAGAGGGGTTCCAGGAGACCCAGTACTTC. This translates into CASSLRGTEGFQETQYF.

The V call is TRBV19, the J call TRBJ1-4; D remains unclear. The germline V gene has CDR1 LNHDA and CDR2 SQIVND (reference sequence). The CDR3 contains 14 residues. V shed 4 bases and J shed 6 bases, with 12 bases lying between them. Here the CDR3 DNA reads TGTGCCAGTAGTAGAGACGCGAGGGATGAAAAACTGTTTTTT. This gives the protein CASSRDARDEKLFF.

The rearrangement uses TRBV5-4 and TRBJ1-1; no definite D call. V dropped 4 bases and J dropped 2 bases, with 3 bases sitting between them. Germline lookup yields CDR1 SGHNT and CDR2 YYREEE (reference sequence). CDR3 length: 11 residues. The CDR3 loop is CASSINTEAFF. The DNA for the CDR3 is TGTGCCAGCAGCATAAACACTGAAGCTTTCTTT. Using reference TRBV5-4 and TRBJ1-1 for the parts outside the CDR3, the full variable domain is ETGVTQSPTHLIKTRGQQVTLRCSSQSGHNTVSWYQQALGQGPQFIFQYYREEENGRGNFPPRFSGLQFPNYSSELNVNALELDDSALYLCASSINTEAFFGQGTRLTVV.